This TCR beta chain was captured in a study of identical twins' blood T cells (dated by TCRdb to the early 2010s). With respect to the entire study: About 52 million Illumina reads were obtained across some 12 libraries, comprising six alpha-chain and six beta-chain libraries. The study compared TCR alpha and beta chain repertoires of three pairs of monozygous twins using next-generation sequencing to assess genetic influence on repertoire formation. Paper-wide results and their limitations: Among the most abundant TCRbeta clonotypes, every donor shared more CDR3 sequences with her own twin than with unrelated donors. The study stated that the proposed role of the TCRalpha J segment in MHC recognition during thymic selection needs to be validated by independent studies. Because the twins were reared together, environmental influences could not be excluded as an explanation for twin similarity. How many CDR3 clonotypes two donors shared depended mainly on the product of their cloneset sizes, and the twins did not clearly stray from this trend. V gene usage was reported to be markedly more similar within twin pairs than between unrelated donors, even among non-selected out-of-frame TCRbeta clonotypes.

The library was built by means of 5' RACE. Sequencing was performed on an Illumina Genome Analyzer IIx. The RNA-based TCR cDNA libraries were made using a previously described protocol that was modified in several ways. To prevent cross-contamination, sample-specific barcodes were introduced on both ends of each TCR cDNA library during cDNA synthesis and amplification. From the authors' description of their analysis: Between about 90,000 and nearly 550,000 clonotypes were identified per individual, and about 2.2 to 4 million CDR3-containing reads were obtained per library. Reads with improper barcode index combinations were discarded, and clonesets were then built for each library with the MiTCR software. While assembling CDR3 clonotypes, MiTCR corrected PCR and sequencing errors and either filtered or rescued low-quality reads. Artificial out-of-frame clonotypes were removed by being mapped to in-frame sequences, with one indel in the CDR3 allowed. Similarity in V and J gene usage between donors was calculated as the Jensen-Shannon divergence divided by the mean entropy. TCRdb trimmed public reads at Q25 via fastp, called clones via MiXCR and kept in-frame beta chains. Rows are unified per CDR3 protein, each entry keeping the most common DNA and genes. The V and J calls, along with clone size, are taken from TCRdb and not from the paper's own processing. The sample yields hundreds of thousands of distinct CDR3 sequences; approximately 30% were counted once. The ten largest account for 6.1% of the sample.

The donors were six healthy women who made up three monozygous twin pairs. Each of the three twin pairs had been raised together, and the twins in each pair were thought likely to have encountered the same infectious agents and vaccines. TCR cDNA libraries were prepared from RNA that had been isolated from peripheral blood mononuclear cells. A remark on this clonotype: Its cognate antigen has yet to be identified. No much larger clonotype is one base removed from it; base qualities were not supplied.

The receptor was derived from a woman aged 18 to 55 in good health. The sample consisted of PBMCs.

The bases are TGCGCCAGCAAGCCAACCGGTGACAGCTTCTATAATTCACCCCTCCACTTT. The translation is CASKPTGDSFYNSPLHF. The chain employs TRBV5-1 and TRBJ1-6, and possibly TRBD1, on 5 matching bases. Reading the germline V gene gives CDR1 SGHRS and CDR2 YFSETQ. Relative to germline, V is 6 bases shorter and J is 3 bases shorter, with 19 bases between their ends. Its CDR3 holds 17 amino acids, cysteine through phenylalanine. The only DNA kept is the CDR3, 51 bases in frame from the first base.